Listed here are 21 T cell receptor beta chains from one sample, sequenced in a study of blood T cell repertoires in COVID-19. Libraries were prepared by immunoSEQ multiplex PCR; TCRdb keeps only in-frame clonotypes and omits some of them. The profile shows around 500,000 clones, less than 90% of them singletons. Sequencing used PBMCs or T cells enriched from blood (not recorded which). These receptor sequences come from a woman between 55 and 75 years old who had recovered from COVID-19.

The CDR3 DNA reads TGTGCCAGTAGTATAGCGGGTCAGGGGGCGGCCAAAAACATTCAGTACTTC. This gives the protein CASSIAGQGAAKNIQYF. The V and J genes are TRBV19 and TRBJ2-4, with 8 bases fitting TRBD1. CDR1 and CDR2 (germline): LNHDA, SQIVND (reference sequence). J gave up 1 base and V 1 base, and 6 bases lay outside the gene matches. The CDR3 runs 17 residues.

DNA for the CDR3: TGTGCCAGCAGTTACGTTGGGGGGATCAGAGACTATGGCTACACCTTC. It yields the protein CASSYVGGIRDYGYTF. The chain is built from TRBV6-2 or TRBV6-3 and TRBJ1-2; possible D gene TRBD1, 5 bases. The CDR3 contains 16 residues. Germline V lookup: CDR1 MNHEY, CDR2 SVGEGT. The V gene lost 2 bases and the J gene lost 3 bases, with 16 bases spanning the gap.

The genes are TRBV4-1 and TRBJ2-1; TRBD2 matches 7 bases. Losses at the gene ends were 8 bases for V and 10 bases for J; bases not matched to a gene: 2. CDR3 length: 10 residues. Germline CDR1 is MGHRA and CDR2 is YSYEKL. CDR3: CASRGGEQFF. As DNA, the CDR3 is TGCGCCAGCCGCGGGGGAGAGCAGTTCTTC.

V is TRBV7-8 and J is TRBJ1-2; D is ambiguous. The V gene's germline CDR1 is SGHVS and CDR2 FQNEAQ. The CDR3 totals 14 residues. Trimming pared 1 base from V and 6 bases from J, leaving 12 bases between. CDR3 DNA: TGTGCCAGCAGCTTAGGGCCCCCCCAGGATGGCTACACCTTC. Protein: CASSLGPPQDGYTF.

The chain links TRBV5-1 to TRBJ1-5, with no clear D. Trimming shortened V by 0 bases and J by 0 bases, and 7 bases separated the two germline ends. The germline gives CDR1 SGHRS, CDR2 YFSETQ. There are 15 residues in the CDR3. The CDR3: CASSLGPDSNQPQHF. The CDR3 DNA follows: TGCGCCAGCAGCTTGGGGCCAGATAGCAATCAGCCCCAGCATTTT.

This rearrangement joins TRBV2 to TRBJ2-6; perhaps TRBD2 as D (5 bases). Germline CDR1 and CDR2: SNHLY and FYNNEI. Trimming removed 2 bases from V and 0 bases from J, with 14 bases in between. CDR3 length: 18 residues. For the CDR3, the DNA is TGTGCCAGCAGTGAACGGGGTAGACTGATCTCTGGGGCCAACGTCCTGACTTTC. Translating it yields CASSERGRLISGANVLTF.

The rearrangement links TRBV25-1 to TRBJ1-4; D not resolved. Looked up from germline, CDR1 is MGHDK and CDR2 is SYGVNS. The CDR3 totals 14 residues. V was pared by 6 bases and J by 0 bases, with 8 bases between. The CDR3 DNA follows: TGTGCCAGCAGGGAGGGTGCAACTAATGAAAAACTGTTTTTT. This encodes CASREGATNEKLFF. The full variable domain, completed using reference TRBV25-1 and TRBJ1-4, is EADIYQTPRYLVIGTGKKITLECSQTMGHDKMYWYQQDPGMELHLIHYSYGVNSTEKGDLSSESTVSRIRTEHFPLTLESARPSHTSQYLCASREGATNEKLFFGSGTQLSVL.

V gene TRBV30 combines with J gene TRBJ2-2; D unclear. This CDR3 spans 15 amino acids. With 3 bases removed from V and 0 bases from J, the gap between germline ends came to 11 bases. Germline-derived CDR1 and CDR2 are GTSNPN and SVGIG (reference sequence). This CDR3 is CAWRTRRTNTGELFF. The CDR3 DNA sequence: TGTGCCTGGAGGACACGACGCACGAACACCGGGGAGCTGTTTTTT.

This clone came up once. The chain links TRBV5-1 to TRBJ1-2; a weak D match, TRBD1 (6 bases). CDR1 is SGHRS and CDR2 is YFSETQ in the germline V gene. With 0 bases removed from V and 4 bases from J, the gap between germline ends came to 10 bases. This CDR3 contains 14 residues. The CDR3 sequence is CASSLGQVAYGYTF. CDR3 nucleotides: TGCGCCAGCAGCTTGGGACAGGTTGCCTATGGCTACACCTTC.

This rearrangement joins TRBV5-1 to TRBJ1-6; tentative D call: TRBD1 (6 bases). The CDR3 extends over 18 amino acids. CDR1 is SGHRS and CDR2 is YFSETQ in the germline V gene. The V and J ends lost 0 bases and 7 bases respectively, with 20 bases between them. CDR3 residues: CASSLVGGAAGVNSPLHF. DNA for the CDR3: TGCGCCAGCAGCTTGGTTGGGGGGGCCGCAGGGGTAAATTCACCCCTCCACTTT. The whole variable domain, remainder taken from reference TRBV5-1 and TRBJ1-6, is KAGVTQTPRYLIKTRGQQVTLSCSPISGHRSVSWYQQTPGQGLQFLFEYFSETQRNKGNFPGRFSGRQFSNSRSEMNVSTLELGDSALYLCASSLVGGAAGVNSPLHFGNGTRLTVT.

The chain is built from TRBV2 and TRBJ2-7, with D possibly matching TRBD1 (6 bases). Germline CDR1 SNHLY, CDR2 FYNNEI. Trimming removed 4 bases from V and 3 bases from J, with 10 bases in between. The CDR3 runs to 13 residues. CDR3 in DNA: TGTGCCAGCAGTGGGACAGCGCTCTACGAGCAGTACTTC. This sequence encodes CASSGTALYEQYF.

The CDR3, as DNA: TGCGCCAGCAGTGATGCAGGGACTGAAGCTTTCTTT. It specifies CASSDAGTEAFF. The chain uses TRBV10-1 and TRBJ1-1, with a tentative D call TRBD1 (5 bases). The CDR3 length is 12 residues. From germline, CDR1 is WNHNN and CDR2 SYGVQD (reference sequence). V lost 3 bases, J lost 5 bases, and 7 bases lay in between.

The chain recombines TRBV20-1 with TRBJ1-2; tentatively, D is TRBD1 (6 bases). The germline gives CDR1 DFQATT, CDR2 SNEGSKA (reference sequence). V was shortened by 3 bases and J by 5 bases, with 10 bases between the two germline ends. The CDR3 contains 12 residues. Written as DNA, the CDR3 is TGCAGTGCTAGTCCAGGGACATATGGCTACACCTTC. Its translation is CSASPGTYGYTF.

This sequence joins TRBV19 and TRBJ2-7; tentative D call: TRBD2 (6 bases). The CDR3 length is 13 residues. Germline V gene sequence: CDR1 LNHDA, CDR2 SQIVND (reference sequence). The V and J ends lost 5 bases and 3 bases respectively, with 11 bases between them. Written as DNA, the CDR3 is TGTGCCAGTAGTGGGGGGAGGAACTACGAGCAGTACTTC. This codes for CASSGGRNYEQYF.

The V and J genes are TRBV7-2 and TRBJ1-5, with a possible D match to TRBD1 (6 bases). The CDR3 runs 13 residues. CDR1 is SGHTA, CDR2 FQGNSA, per germline. V dropped 9 bases and J dropped 2 bases, with 11 bases sitting between them. CDR3 residues: CASKGQGNQPQHF. The CDR3 nucleotides read TGTGCCAGTAAGGGACAAGGCAATCAGCCCCAGCATTTT.

The rearrangement uses TRBV6-5 and TRBJ2-3, with TRBD2 matching over 7 bases. V lost 6 bases, J lost 2 bases, and 5 bases stayed unmatched. Germline CDR1 MNHEY, CDR2 SVGAGI. The CDR3 consists of 14 residues. The CDR3 region has the DNA TGTGCCAGCAGGTGGACTAGAACCACAGATACGCAGTATTTT. Its translation is CASRWTRTTDTQYF.

A single count supports this clone. The rearrangement uses TRBV12-3 or TRBV12-4 and TRBJ1-2; D is undetermined. Trimming cost V 2 bases and J 8 bases, with 9 bases left between them. The CDR3 spans 12 residues. CDR3 in DNA: TGTGCCAGCAGTTTATTGGGCCGCGGCTACACCTTC. Its protein is CASSLLGRGYTF.

The rearrangement links TRBV6-1 to TRBJ1-4, with TRBD1 identical over 7 bases. CDR1 and CDR2 from the germline V gene are MNHNS and SASEGT. The CDR3 sequence is 13 residues long. Unmatched junction bases numbered 2, after V lost 2 bases and J lost 8 bases. Here the CDR3 DNA reads TGTGCCAGCAGTGAACAGGGGGGAGAAAAACTGTTTTTT. Residues: CASSEQGGEKLFF.

The chain recombines TRBV14 with TRBJ1-6; 7 bases are a match to TRBD1. The CDR3 is 21 residues long. Germline CDR1 SGHDN, CDR2 FVKESK. The V and J ends lost 0 bases and 0 bases, in that order; junction bases with no gene match: 14. Here the CDR3 reads CASSQDGFVDRRGSYNSPLHF. The CDR3 DNA sequence: TGTGCCAGCAGCCAAGATGGATTCGTGGACAGGAGAGGCTCCTATAATTCACCCCTCCACTTT.

The V call is TRBV19, the J call TRBJ2-7; D uncertain. The CDR3 extends over 14 amino acids. V dropped 7 bases and J dropped 0 bases, with 13 bases sitting between them. The germline CDR1 and CDR2 sequences are LNHDA and SQIVND (reference sequence). Here the CDR3 reads CASKAIPGSYEQYF. The DNA for the CDR3 is TGTGCCAGTAAGGCGATCCCGGGCTCCTACGAGCAGTACTTC.

The genes are TRBV9 and TRBJ2-3; D uncertain. Per germline, CDR1 SGDLS and CDR2 YYNGEE. The CDR3 covers 14 residues. Trimming pared 0 bases from V and 4 bases from J, leaving 9 bases between. CDR3 DNA: TGTGCCAGCAGCGTAGGAGCTGCTGCAGATACGCAGTATTTT. It specifies CASSVGAAADTQYF.